This T cell receptor (beta chain) was found in a study of cytomegalovirus exposure and HLA in healthy donors. The PCR employed 60 Vbeta primers together with 13 Jbeta primers. The method was immunoSEQ multiplex PCR; TCRdb's version includes in-frame clones alone and lacks a portion of them. The repertoire holds 150,000 or so clones, with 60% to 85% as singletons. The CDR3 loop spans 15 amino acids. The germline V gene has CDR1 SGHTA and CDR2 FQGNSA. After removal of 5 bases from V and 5 bases from J, the junction contained 8 bases not matched to a gene. V is TRBV7-2 and J is TRBJ2-7; 11 nucleotides align to TRBD1. The TCR originated in a female donor in good health and CMV-seronegative. The material sequenced was PBMCs. CDR3 sequence: CASSPQGQGVDEQYF. DNA of the CDR3: TGTGCCAGCAGCCCGCAGGGACAGGGGGTAGACGAGCAGTACTTC.